Presented here are 28 T cell receptor beta chains from one specimen sequenced in a study of shared clonotypes between healthy human individuals. Method: immunoSEQ multiplex PCR; TCRdb's copy keeps in-frame clones and lacks some. The table has around 610,000 clones, roughly 96% seen once. Naive CD8 cells comprised CD45RO-negative, CCR7-positively selected cells, excluding terminally differentiated effector memory CD45RA+ cells. The sample taken for sequencing was naive CD8+ T cells sorted from blood. These receptors all stem from a woman aged 25 to 39 in good health.

Details on this clone: The germline gene is not matched at one end of the junction; a read error may be the cause. The chain links TRBV2 to TRBJ2-1; the D call may be TRBD1 or TRBD2 (5 bases each). The CDR3 is 14 amino acids. Germline assignment: CDR1 SNHLY and CDR2 FYNNEI. CDR3 in amino acids: CASTETGPYNEQFF. The CDR3 region has the DNA TGTGCCAGCACTGAAACGGGACCTTACAATGAGCAGTTCTTC.

This clone was recorded only once. This chain joins TRBV28 and TRBJ1-4; perhaps TRBD1 as D (5 bases). Between the trimmed V and J ends, which lost 7 bases and 2 bases, there was a span of 8 bases. This CDR3 is built from 13 residues. Germline loops: CDR1 MDHEN, CDR2 SYDVKM. CDR3 region: CASNAGTNEKLFF. The CDR3 DNA sequence: TGTGCCAGCAACGCAGGGACTAATGAAAAACTGTTTTTT.

The genes are TRBV11-1 and TRBJ1-2, with 7 bases matching TRBD1. The trim removed 5 bases at V and 1 base at J, leaving 10 bases unmatched. The CDR3 spans 16 residues. Germline CDR1 reads SGHAT; CDR2 reads FQDESV (reference sequence). The CDR3 DNA reads as TGTGCCAGCAGCCAACCGATACAGGGGAATAACTATGGCTACACCTTC. It encodes CASSQPIQGNNYGYTF. The full variable domain, in which reference TRBV11-1 and TRBJ1-2 provide the parts outside the CDR3, is EAEVAQSPRYKITEKSQAVAFWCDPISGHATLYWYRQILGQGPELLVQFQDESVVDDSQLPKDRFSAERLKGVDSTLKIQPAELGDSAMYLCASSQPIQGNNYGYTFGSGTRLTVV.

Of note for this clone: Other nucleotide sequences from this sample produce the same CDR3. The chain uses TRBV11-2 and TRBJ1-1; D remains ambiguous. Trimming shortened V by 3 bases and J by 4 bases, and 3 bases separated the two germline ends. The CDR3 is made up of 11 amino acids. The germline V gene has CDR1 SGHAT and CDR2 FQNNGV. In nucleotides, the CDR3 is TGTGCCAGCAGCTTGTCCACTGAAGCTTTCTTT. Translated: CASSLSTEAFF.

V usage is TRBV6-6 and J usage is TRBJ2-3, with a possible D match to TRBD2 (5 bases). The CDR3 is 14 amino acids. Germline V gives CDR1 MNHNY, CDR2 SVGAGI (reference sequence). V lost 4 bases and J 6 bases, leaving 14 bases between the germline ends. The CDR3 DNA follows: TGTGCCAGCAGTTCGGGGTTAGTCTCCGATACGCAGTATTTT. Amino acids: CASSSGLVSDTQYF.

The chain links TRBV9 to TRBJ1-3; possible D gene TRBD1, 6 bases. Germline V lookup: CDR1 SGDLS, CDR2 YYNGEE. Between the trimmed V and J ends, which lost 3 bases and 4 bases, there was a span of 14 bases. This CDR3 comprises 15 residues. The CDR3 region is CASSEDRIAGNTIYF. In DNA form, the CDR3 reads TGTGCCAGCAGCGAGGACAGAATTGCCGGAAACACCATATATTTT.

The chain has TRBV4-1 and TRBJ2-7, with a possible D match to TRBD2 (6 bases). This CDR3 is built from 15 residues. Germline V gene sequence: CDR1 MGHRA, CDR2 YSYEKL. V shed 3 bases and J shed 0 bases, with 12 bases lying between them. CDR3 loop: CASSQTGGTSYEQYF. DNA for the CDR3: TGCGCCAGCAGCCAGACGGGCGGGACCTCCTACGAGCAGTACTTC.

CDR3 bases: TGTGCCAGCAGACAGGGAAGCGGGAGGGCCACCGGGGAGCTGTTTTTT. This gives the protein CASRQGSGRATGELFF. The chain has TRBV7-8 and TRBJ2-2; 10 nucleotides line up with TRBD2. The junction had 8 bases not matched to a gene; V was cut back by 6 bases and J by 4 bases. Germline CDR1 is SGHVS and CDR2 is FQNEAQ. The CDR3 has 16 residues.

This clone showed up just once. J is TRBJ2-2 and V is TRBV4-2, with no clear D. The germline V gene encodes CDR1 LGHNA and CDR2 YNFKEQ. V lost 1 base and J lost 5, with 5 bases in between. The length of the CDR3 is 13 residues. The chain's CDR3 is CASSQVGTGELFF. CDR3 DNA: TGTGCCAGCAGCCAAGTAGGGACCGGGGAGCTGTTTTTT.

The chain joins TRBV5-1 to TRBJ1-2, with TRBD1 as a possible D gene (6 bases). This CDR3 region has 15 residues. Trimming cost V 0 bases and J 2 bases, with 11 bases left between them. CDR1 is SGHRS, CDR2 YFSETQ, per germline. CDR3 residues: CASSLALGTNYGYTF. CDR3 sequence (DNA): TGCGCCAGCAGCTTGGCATTAGGGACAAACTATGGCTACACCTTC.

This clone was picked up one time. This rearrangement joins TRBV27 to TRBJ2-5, with TRBD2 matching 8 bases. Germline-derived CDR1 and CDR2 are MNHEY and SMNVEV (reference sequence). This CDR3 is 15 amino acids long. Germline trimming cut 5 bases from V and 4 bases from J; bases unmatched to any gene: 9. The CDR3: CASSAIAGRGETQYF. CDR3 coding DNA: TGTGCCAGCAGTGCGATAGCGGGAAGGGGAGAGACCCAGTACTTC.

The V gene is TRBV7-9, the J gene TRBJ2-1; the D gene is possibly TRBD1 (6 bases). Per germline, CDR1 SEHNR and CDR2 FQNEAQ (reference sequence). With 1 base removed from V and 9 bases from J, the gap between germline ends came to 16 bases. There are 15 residues in the CDR3. CDR3 amino acids: CASSLGPQGQGEQFF. The CDR3 coding sequence is TGTGCCAGCAGCTTAGGACCCCAGGGGCAGGGTGAGCAGTTCTTC. Together with reference TRBV7-9 and TRBJ2-1, the CDR3 gives the full variable domain: DTGVSQNPRHKITKRGQNVTFRCDPISEHNRLYWYRQTLGQGPEFLTYFQNEAQLEKSRLLSDRFSAERPKGSFSTLEIQRTEQGDSAMYLCASSLGPQGQGEQFFGPGTRLTVL.

The chain has TRBV4-2 and TRBJ2-5; 14 bases are shared with TRBD2. The J call may not be correct, given that the DNA end is closer to TRBJ2-7. The germline gives CDR1 LGHNA, CDR2 YNFKEQ. This CDR3 contains 18 residues. The CDR3 DNA reads as TGTGCCAGCAGCCTCGGGACTAGCGGGAGAGATATCTCCTACGAGCAGTACTTC. The encoded protein is CASSLGTSGRDISYEQYF.

The chain has TRBV2 and TRBJ2-1; D call uncertain. Germline loops: CDR1 SNHLY, CDR2 FYNNEI. This CDR3 is 14 amino acids long. V gave up 3 bases and J gave up 5 bases, with 11 bases separating them. The CDR3 DNA is TGTGCCAGCAGTGATGCGAGTTTCGACAATGAGCAGTTCTTC. It translates to CASSDASFDNEQFF.

The J gene is TRBJ2-5, the V gene TRBV9; 9 nucleotides line up with TRBD2. This CDR3 region has 15 residues. The trim removed 2 bases at V and 4 bases at J, leaving 6 bases unmatched. From germline, CDR1 is SGDLS and CDR2 YYNGEE. CDR3 sequence: CASSVGGRGRETQYF. The CDR3 region has the DNA TGTGCCAGCAGCGTTGGCGGGAGGGGTCGAGAGACCCAGTACTTC. Variable domain in full (rest from reference TRBV9 and TRBJ2-5): DSGVTQTPKHLITATGQRVTLRCSPRSGDLSVYWYQQSLDQGLQFLIQYYNGEERAKGNILERFSAQQFPDLHSELNLSSLELGDSALYFCASSVGGRGRETQYFGPGTRLLVL.

V usage is TRBV7-9 and J usage is TRBJ2-7, with 7 positions matching TRBD1. The CDR3 has 13 amino acids. CDR1 is SEHNR, CDR2 FQNEAQ, per germline (reference sequence). With 6 bases clipped from V and 1 base from J, the junction kept 3 bases outside the gene matches. The chain's CDR3 is CASRNRGSYEQYF. The DNA for the CDR3 is TGTGCCAGCAGGAACAGGGGATCCTACGAGCAGTACTTC.

The gene calls are TRBV7-2 and TRBJ2-1; D possibly corresponds to TRBD1 (5 bases). Trimming shortened V by 0 bases and J by 0 bases, and 9 bases separated the two germline ends. CDR1 is SGHTA, CDR2 FQGNSA, per germline. CDR3 length: 16 amino acids. For the CDR3, the DNA is TGTGCCAGCAGCTTAGCGCTTAGGGGCTCCTACAATGAGCAGTTCTTC. It yields the protein CASSLALRGSYNEQFF.

The chain has TRBV5-6 and TRBJ2-3; unclear D gene. The germline CDR1 and CDR2 sequences are SGHDT and YYEEEE. V was pared by 4 bases and J by 1 base, with 10 bases between. The length of the CDR3 is 14 residues. In nucleotides, the CDR3 is TGTGCCAGCAGCCAGGACGGCCGCACAGATACGCAGTATTTT. Residues: CASSQDGRTDTQYF.

The V gene is TRBV10-3, the J gene TRBJ2-3; the D gene is possibly TRBD1 (5 bases). Germline CDR1 is ENHRY and CDR2 is SYGVKD. Trimming shortened V by 0 bases and J by 4 bases, and 14 bases separated the two germline ends. The CDR3 is 16 residues long. The CDR3 region is CAISESEGVGADTQYF. CDR3 sequence (DNA): TGTGCCATCAGTGAGTCGGAAGGGGTGGGCGCAGATACGCAGTATTTT.

This chain's CDR3 is CASSFASPHNEQFF. As DNA, the CDR3 is TGTGCCAGCAGCTTTGCTAGCCCACACAATGAGCAGTTCTTC. The chain joins TRBV7-9 to TRBJ2-1; possible D gene TRBD2, 5 bases. Between the trimmed V and J ends, which lost 3 bases and 5 bases, there was a span of 11 bases. From germline, CDR1 is SEHNR and CDR2 FQNEAQ (reference sequence). CDR3 length: 14 residues.

This chain connects TRBV10-2 to TRBJ1-2; 9 positions match TRBD1. The CDR3 extends over 14 amino acids. V lost 6 bases, J lost 3 bases, and 5 bases stayed unmatched. Germline loops: CDR1 WSHSY, CDR2 SAAADI. The CDR3 here is CASSGTGRYYGYTF. In DNA form, the CDR3 reads TGCGCCAGCAGCGGGACAGGGAGGTACTATGGCTACACCTTC.

This rearrangement joins TRBV28 to TRBJ2-5; D ambiguous. The germline V and J ends were trimmed by 7 bases and 5 bases, with 14 bases remaining between them. Germline V gene lookup returns CDR1 MDHEN and CDR2 SYDVKM. The CDR3 is 13 residues long. CDR3 sequence reads: CASNDFGQETQYF. CDR3 sequence (DNA): TGTGCCAGCAACGATTTCGGGCAGGAGACCCAGTACTTC. Drawing the rest from reference TRBV28 and TRBJ2-5, the complete variable domain is DVKVTQSSRYLVKRTGEKVFLECVQDMDHENMFWYRQDPGLGLRLIYFSYDVKMKEKGDIPEGYSVSREKKERFSLILESASTNQTSMYLCASNDFGQETQYFGPGTRLLVL.

This clone was recorded only once. The V and J genes are TRBV7-9 and TRBJ2-3, with 10 bases that match TRBD1. Germline CDR1 SEHNR, CDR2 FQNEAQ (reference sequence). The CDR3 has 16 residues. J gave up 4 bases and V 4 bases, and 8 bases lay outside the gene matches. The CDR3, as DNA: TGTGCCAGCAGCTCCACCGGGACAGGGGTTGCAGATACGCAGTATTTT. Translation: CASSSTGTGVADTQYF.

V is TRBV19 and J is TRBJ1-1; D gene unclear. The V end lost 7 bases, the J end lost 10 bases, and 16 bases lay between the germline ends. Germline-derived CDR1 and CDR2 are LNHDA and SQIVND (reference sequence). This CDR3 has 12 amino acids. Here the CDR3 reads CASTSRPTGAFF. The CDR3 DNA reads TGTGCCAGTACCTCCCGACCGACCGGAGCTTTCTTT. Supplemented by reference TRBV19 and TRBJ1-1, the full variable domain reads DGGITQSPKYLFRKEGQNVTLSCEQNLNHDAMYWYRQDPGQGLRLIYYSQIVNDFQKGDIAEGYSVSREKKESFPLTVTSAQKNPTAFYLCASTSRPTGAFFGQGTRLTVV.

The rearrangement links TRBV28 to TRBJ1-5; D ambiguous. V was clipped by 8 bases and J by 1 base, with 15 bases between them. Germline V lookup: CDR1 MDHEN, CDR2 SYDVKM. The CDR3 runs 15 residues. In nucleotides, the CDR3 is TGTGCCAGCCAAACCAGGACTATCAGCAATCAGCCCCAGCATTTT. Its translation is CASQTRTISNQPQHF. Drawing the rest from reference TRBV28 and TRBJ1-5, the complete variable domain is DVKVTQSSRYLVKRTGEKVFLECVQDMDHENMFWYRQDPGLGLRLIYFSYDVKMKEKGDIPEGYSVSREKKERFSLILESASTNQTSMYLCASQTRTISNQPQHFGDGTRLSIL.

The chain uses TRBV28 and TRBJ2-3; D unresolved. The CDR3 is 14 amino acids. V lost 3 bases, J lost 0 bases, and 7 bases lay in between. Germline-derived CDR1 and CDR2 are MDHEN and SYDVKM. The CDR3 sequence is CASSFSSSTDTQYF. The DNA for the CDR3 is TGTGCCAGCAGTTTCTCTAGTAGCACAGATACGCAGTATTTT.

The CDR3 nucleotides read TGTGCCAGCAGCCTCCTGGCGGGAGGTTCCGAGTTGGTAACCTACGAGCAGTACTTC. Amino acids: CASSLLAGGSELVTYEQYF. V is TRBV7-2 and J is TRBJ2-7; 8 bases align to TRBD2. Germline CDR1 reads SGHTA; CDR2 reads FQGNSA. J was trimmed by 2 bases and V by 5 bases; bases with no gene match: 20. The CDR3 sequence is 19 residues long. Variable domain in full (rest from reference TRBV7-2 and TRBJ2-7): GAGVSQSPSNKVTEKGKDVELRCDPISGHTALYWYRQSLGQGLEFLIYFQGNSAPDKSGLPSDRFSAERTGGSVSTLTIQRTQQEDSAVYLCASSLLAGGSELVTYEQYFGPGTRLTVT.

The chain recombines TRBV25-1 with TRBJ2-7, with 9 bases that match TRBD1. Trimming at V came to 9 bases and at J to 7 bases, leaving 4 bases not matched to a gene. Germline values: CDR1 MGHDK, CDR2 SYGVNS. The CDR3 has 11 residues. The CDR3 is CASGQGREQYF. For the CDR3, the DNA is TGTGCCAGTGGACAGGGGAGGGAGCAGTACTTC.